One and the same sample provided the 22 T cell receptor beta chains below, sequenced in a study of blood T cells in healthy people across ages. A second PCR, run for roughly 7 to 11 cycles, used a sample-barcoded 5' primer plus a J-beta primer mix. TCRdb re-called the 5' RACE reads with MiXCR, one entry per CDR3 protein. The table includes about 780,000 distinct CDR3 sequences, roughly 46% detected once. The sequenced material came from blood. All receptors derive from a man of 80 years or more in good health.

CDR3 residues: CASSSTDRGQPQHF. CDR3 DNA sequence: TGTGCCAGCAGTTCTACGGACAGGGGTCAGCCCCAGCATTTT. The V and J genes are TRBV12-3 or TRBV12-4 and TRBJ1-5; 9 nucleotides line up with TRBD1. With V trimmed by 4 bases and J by 6 bases, 4 bases remained unmatched. The CDR3 has 14 amino acids.

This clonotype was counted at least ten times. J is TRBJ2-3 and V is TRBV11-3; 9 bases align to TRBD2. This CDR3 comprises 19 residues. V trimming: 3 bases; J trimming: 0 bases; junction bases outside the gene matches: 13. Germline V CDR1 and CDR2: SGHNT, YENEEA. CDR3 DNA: TGTGCCAGCAGCTTCCCCTCCGAGGTTAGCGGGGGTAGCACAGATACGCAGTATTTT. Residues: CASSFPSEVSGGSTDTQYF.

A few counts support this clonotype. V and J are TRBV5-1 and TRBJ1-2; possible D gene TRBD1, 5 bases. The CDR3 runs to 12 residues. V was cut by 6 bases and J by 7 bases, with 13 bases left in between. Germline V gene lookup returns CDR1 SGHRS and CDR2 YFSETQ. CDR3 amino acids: CASNDDRGGYTF. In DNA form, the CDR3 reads TGCGCCAGCAATGATGACAGAGGTGGCTACACCTTC.

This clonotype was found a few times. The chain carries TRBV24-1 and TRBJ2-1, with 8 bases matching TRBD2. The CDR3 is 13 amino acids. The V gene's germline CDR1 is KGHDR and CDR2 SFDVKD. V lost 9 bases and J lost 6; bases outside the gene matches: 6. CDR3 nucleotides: TGTGCCACCGGATCACTAGCGGCCAATGAGCAGTTCTTC. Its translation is CATGSLAANEQFF.

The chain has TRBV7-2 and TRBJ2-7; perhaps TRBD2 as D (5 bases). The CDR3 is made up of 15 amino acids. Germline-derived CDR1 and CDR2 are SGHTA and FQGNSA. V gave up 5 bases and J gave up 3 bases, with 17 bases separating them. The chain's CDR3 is CASSLEGISGYEQYF. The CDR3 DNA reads TGTGCCAGCAGCCTAGAGGGTATCAGCGGCTACGAGCAGTACTTC.

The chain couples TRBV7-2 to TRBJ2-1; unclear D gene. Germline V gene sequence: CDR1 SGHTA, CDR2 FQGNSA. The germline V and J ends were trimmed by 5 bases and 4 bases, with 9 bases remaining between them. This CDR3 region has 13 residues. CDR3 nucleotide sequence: TGTGCCAGCAGCCGTGCCATATACAATGAGCAGTTCTTC. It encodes CASSRAIYNEQFF.

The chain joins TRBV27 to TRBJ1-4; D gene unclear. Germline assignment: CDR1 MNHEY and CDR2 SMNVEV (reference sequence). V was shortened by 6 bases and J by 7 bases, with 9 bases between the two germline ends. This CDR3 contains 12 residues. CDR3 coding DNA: TGTGCCAGCAGCCCCTCCGGTGAAAAACTGTTTTTT. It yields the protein CASSPSGEKLFF.

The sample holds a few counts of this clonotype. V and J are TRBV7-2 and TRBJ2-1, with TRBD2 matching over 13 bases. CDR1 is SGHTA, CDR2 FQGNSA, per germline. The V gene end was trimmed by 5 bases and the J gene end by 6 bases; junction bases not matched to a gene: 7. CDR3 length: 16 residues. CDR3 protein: CASSTPLAGGVNEQFF. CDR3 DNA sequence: TGTGCCAGCAGCACCCCACTAGCGGGAGGGGTCAATGAGCAGTTCTTC. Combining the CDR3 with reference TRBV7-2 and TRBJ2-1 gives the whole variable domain GAGVSQSPSNKVTEKGKDVELRCDPISGHTALYWYRQSLGQGLEFLIYFQGNSAPDKSGLPSDRFSAERTGGSVSTLTIQRTQQEDSAVYLCASSTPLAGGVNEQFFGPGTRLTVL.

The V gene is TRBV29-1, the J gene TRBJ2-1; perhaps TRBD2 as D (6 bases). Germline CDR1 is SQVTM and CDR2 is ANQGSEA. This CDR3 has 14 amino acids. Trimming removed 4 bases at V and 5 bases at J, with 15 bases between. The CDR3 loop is CSVVRTTVDNEQFF. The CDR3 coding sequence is TGCAGCGTTGTACGGACTACCGTAGACAATGAGCAGTTCTTC.

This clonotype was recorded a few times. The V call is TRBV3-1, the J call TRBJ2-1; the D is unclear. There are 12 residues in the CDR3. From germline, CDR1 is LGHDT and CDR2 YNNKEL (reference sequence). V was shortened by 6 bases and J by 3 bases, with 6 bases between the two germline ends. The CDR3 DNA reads TGTGCCAGCAGTATACACTACAATGAGCAGTTCTTC. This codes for CASSIHYNEQFF.

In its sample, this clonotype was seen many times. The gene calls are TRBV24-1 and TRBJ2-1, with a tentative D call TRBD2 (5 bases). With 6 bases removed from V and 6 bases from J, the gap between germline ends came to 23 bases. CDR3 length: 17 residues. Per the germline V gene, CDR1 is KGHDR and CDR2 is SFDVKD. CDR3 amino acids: CATSSVFGVAPSNEQFF. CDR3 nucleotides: TGTGCCACCAGTAGCGTTTTCGGGGTGGCACCATCCAATGAGCAGTTCTTC.

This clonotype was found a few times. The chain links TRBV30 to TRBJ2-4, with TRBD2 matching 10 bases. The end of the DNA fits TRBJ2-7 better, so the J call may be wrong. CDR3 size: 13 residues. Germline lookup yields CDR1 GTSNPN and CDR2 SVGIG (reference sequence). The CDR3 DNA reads TGTGCCTGGACAGGACTAGCGGTACACGAGCAGTACTTC. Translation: CAWTGLAVHEQYF.

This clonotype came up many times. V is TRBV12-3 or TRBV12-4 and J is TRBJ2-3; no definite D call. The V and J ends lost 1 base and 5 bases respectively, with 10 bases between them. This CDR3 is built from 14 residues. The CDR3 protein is CASSLELTKDTQYF. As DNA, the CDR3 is TGTGCCAGCAGTTTAGAGCTGACGAAAGATACGCAGTATTTT.

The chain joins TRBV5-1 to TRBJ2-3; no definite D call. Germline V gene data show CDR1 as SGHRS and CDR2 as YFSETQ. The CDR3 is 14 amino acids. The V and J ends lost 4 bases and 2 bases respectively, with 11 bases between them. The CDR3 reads CASSGEIATDTQYF. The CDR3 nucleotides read TGCGCCAGCAGCGGCGAGATAGCCACAGATACGCAGTATTTT.

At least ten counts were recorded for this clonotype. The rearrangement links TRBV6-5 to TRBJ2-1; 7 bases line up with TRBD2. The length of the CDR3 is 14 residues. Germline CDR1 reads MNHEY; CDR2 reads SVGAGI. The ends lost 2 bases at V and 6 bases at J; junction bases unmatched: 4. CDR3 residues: CASSYRRGVNEQFF. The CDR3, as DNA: TGTGCCAGCAGTTACAGACGGGGGGTCAATGAGCAGTTCTTC.

CDR3 protein: CASSQDVDLDSYEQYF. The CDR3 DNA sequence: TGTGCCAGCAGCCAAGATGTGGACCTCGACTCCTACGAGCAGTACTTC. The rearrangement links TRBV4-2 to TRBJ2-7; D is uncertain. V was cut by 0 bases and J by 0 bases, with 12 bases left in between. Per the germline V gene, CDR1 is LGHNA and CDR2 is YNFKEQ. The CDR3 is 16 residues long.

This chain's CDR3 is CASSVVAGQETQYF. CDR3 nucleotides: TGTGCCAGCAGCGTGGTGGCAGGGCAAGAGACCCAGTACTTC. The chain couples TRBV5-6 to TRBJ2-5; D may be TRBD1 (5 bases). The germline V and J ends were trimmed by 4 bases and 2 bases, with 12 bases remaining between them. The CDR3 spans 14 residues. The germline V gene encodes CDR1 SGHDT and CDR2 YYEEEE. The entire variable domain, with the rest obtained from reference TRBV5-6 and TRBJ2-5, is as follows: DAGVTQSPTHLIKTRGQQVTLRCSPKSGHDTVSWYQQALGQGPQFIFQYYEEEERQRGNFPDRFSGHQFPNYSSELNVNALLLGDSALYLCASSVVAGQETQYFGPGTRLLVL.

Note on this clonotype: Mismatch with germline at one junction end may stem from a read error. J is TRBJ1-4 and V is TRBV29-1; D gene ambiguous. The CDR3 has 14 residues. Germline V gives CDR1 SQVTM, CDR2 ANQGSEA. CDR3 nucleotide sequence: TGCAGCGTTGGCAGTACGGGTTCTAATGGAAAACTGTTTTTT. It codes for CSVGSTGSNGKLFF.

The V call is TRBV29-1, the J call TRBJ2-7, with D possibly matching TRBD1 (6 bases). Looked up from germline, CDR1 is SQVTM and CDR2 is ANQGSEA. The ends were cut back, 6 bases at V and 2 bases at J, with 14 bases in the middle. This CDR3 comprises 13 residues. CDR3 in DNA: TGCAGCGTGTCCCAGGGGATCGCCTACGAGCAGTACTTC. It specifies CSVSQGIAYEQYF.

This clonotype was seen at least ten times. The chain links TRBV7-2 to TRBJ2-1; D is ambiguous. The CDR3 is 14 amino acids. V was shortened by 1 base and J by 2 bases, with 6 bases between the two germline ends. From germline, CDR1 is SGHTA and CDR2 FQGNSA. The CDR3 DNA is TGTGCCAGCAGCTTAGAGTCAACCTACAATGAGCAGTTCTTC. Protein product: CASSLESTYNEQFF.

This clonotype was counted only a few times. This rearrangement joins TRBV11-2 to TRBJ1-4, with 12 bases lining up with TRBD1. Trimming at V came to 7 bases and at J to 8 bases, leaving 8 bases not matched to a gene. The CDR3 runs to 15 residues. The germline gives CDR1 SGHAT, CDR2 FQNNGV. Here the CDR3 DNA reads TGTGCCAGCACCAGAGGGACAGGGGGCAACGAAAAACTGTTTTTT. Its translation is CASTRGTGGNEKLFF. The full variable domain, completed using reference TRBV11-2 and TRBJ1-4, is EAGVAQSPRYKIIEKRQSVAFWCNPISGHATLYWYQQILGQGPKLLIQFQNNGVVDDSQLPKDRFSAERLKGVDSTLKIQPAKLEDSAVYLCASTRGTGGNEKLFFGSGTQLSVL.

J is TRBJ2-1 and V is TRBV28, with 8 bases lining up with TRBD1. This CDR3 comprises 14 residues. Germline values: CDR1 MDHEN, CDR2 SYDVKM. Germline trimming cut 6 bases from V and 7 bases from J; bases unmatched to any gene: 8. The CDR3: CASSPLDRVNEQFF. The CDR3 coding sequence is TGTGCCAGCAGCCCCCTGGACAGGGTAAATGAGCAGTTCTTC.